The rows below give T cell receptor beta chains drawn from one sample of a study of beta chain features in type 1 diabetes. The assay was immunoSEQ multiplex PCR, and TCRdb's table has in-frame clones only and misses some. Among under 350,000 clones listed, around 22% were seen once. The sequencing sample was made of naive CD4+ T cells from blood. The receptors were sampled from a woman aged 25 to 39 with type 1 diabetes. CDR3s include the opening cysteine and the closing phenylalanine or tryptophan. D genes are given only for firm matches. Expanded clones are given a class, and other clones once, few, many or no size at all.

D: .; V: TRBV11-2; J: TRBJ2-5; size: .; DNA: TGTGCCAGCAGCCCGGGACAAACTAAAGAGACCCAGTACTTC; CDR3: CASSPGQTKETQYF
D: .; V: TRBV27; J: TRBJ2-5; size: .; DNA: TGTGCCAGCAGTTTCCTCAAAGACTCGACAGATTACCGCCAAGAGACCCAGTACTTC; CDR3: CASSFLKDSTDYRQETQYF
D: .; V: TRBV2; J: TRBJ2-7; size: few; DNA: TGTGCCAGCAGGTGGGACACCTCCTCCTACGAGCAGTACTTC; CDR3: CASRWDTSSYEQYF
D: .; V: TRBV30; J: TRBJ2-3; size: .; DNA: TGTGCCTGGAGTGTACTCTCCACAGATACGCAGTATTTT; CDR3: CAWSVLSTDTQYF
D: .; V: TRBV7-9; J: TRBJ2-7; size: .; DNA: TGTGCCAGCAGCTACCGGGGCGAGCAGTACTTC; CDR3: CASSYRGEQYF
D: TRBD2; V: TRBV11-3; J: TRBJ2-1; size: .; DNA: TGTGCCAGCAGCTTAGCGGCGGGAGGGTACTACAATGAGCAGTTCTTC; CDR3: CASSLAAGGYYNEQFF
D: TRBD2; V: TRBV7-2; J: TRBJ2-2; size: .; DNA: TGTGCCAGCAGATCGACTAGCGGGTTCACCGGGGAGCTGTTTTTT; CDR3: CASRSTSGFTGELFF
D: .; V: TRBV30; J: TRBJ1-5; size: few; DNA: TGTGCCTGGAGTAATGTTGGAGGGAATCAGCCCCAGCATTTT; CDR3: CAWSNVGGNQPQHF
D: .; V: TRBV7-9; J: TRBJ2-5; size: few; DNA: TGTGCCGGACGGGACAACCAAGAGACCCAGTACTTC; CDR3: CAGRDNQETQYF
D: TRBD2; V: TRBV30; J: TRBJ2-1; size: .; DNA: TGTGCCTGTCCCGTAGGCCTAGCGGGAGCTCAGGGTGAGCAGTTCTTC; CDR3: CACPVGLAGAQGEQFF
D: .; V: TRBV19; J: TRBJ1-5; size: .; DNA: TGTGCCAGTAGTATAGACCCTAGGGGATCCAATCAGCCCCAGCATTTT; CDR3: CASSIDPRGSNQPQHF
D: TRBD1; V: TRBV5-4; J: TRBJ1-5; size: few; DNA: TGTGCCAGCAGCCGGGACAGGGATCAGCCCCAGCATTTT; CDR3: CASSRDRDQPQHF
D: .; V: TRBV18; J: TRBJ2-7; size: once; DNA: TGTGCCAGCTCACAGGCGGGAACCTACGAGCAGTACTTC; CDR3: CASSQAGTYEQYF
D: .; V: TRBV30; J: TRBJ1-2; size: .; DNA: TGTGCCTGGAGTGTACTGGGGGCGGGCTATGGCTACACCTTC; CDR3: CAWSVLGAGYGYTF
D: TRBD2; V: TRBV11-1; J: TRBJ2-1; size: .; DNA: TGTGCCAGCAGTCAACTAGCGGGAGGCGACAATGAGCAGTTCTTC; CDR3: CASSQLAGGDNEQFF
D: .; V: TRBV2; J: TRBJ1-2; size: .; DNA: TGTGCCAGCAGCCTTTCGAGGAGTGGCTACACCTTC; CDR3: CASSLSRSGYTF
D: .; V: TRBV5-1; J: TRBJ2-1; size: few; DNA: TGCGCCAGCAGCTTATCAGGGGATAACTACAATGAGCAGTTCTTC; CDR3: CASSLSGDNYNEQFF
D: TRBD2; V: TRBV6-5; J: TRBJ2-4; size: .; DNA: TGTGCCAGCAGTGCTAGCGGGACGGCCAAAAACATTCAGTACTTC; CDR3: CASSASGTAKNIQYF
D: TRBD1; V: TRBV5-4; J: TRBJ2-5; size: .; DNA: TGTGCCAGCAGCCTCGGGGGACAGGAGGGAGAGACCCAGTACTTC; CDR3: CASSLGGQEGETQYF
D: TRBD2; V: TRBV6-5; J: TRBJ2-1; size: .; DNA: TGTGCCAGCAGGCTAGCGGGAGGGCGGAATGAGCAGTTCTTC; CDR3: CASRLAGGRNEQFF
D: TRBD2; V: TRBV4-1; J: TRBJ2-7; size: .; DNA: TGCGCCAGCAGCCAAGATCCAAACGGACTAGCGGGCGATTCCTACGAGCAGTACTTC; CDR3: CASSQDPNGLAGDSYEQYF
D: .; V: TRBV7-9; J: TRBJ2-7; size: .; DNA: TGTGCCAGCAGCCCCCAGAGGTTCTCTTACGAGCAGTACTTC; CDR3: CASSPQRFSYEQYF
D: .; V: TRBV5-1; J: TRBJ1-1; size: .; DNA: TGCGCCAGCAGCTCAACCAGGGAGAACACTGAAGCTTTCTTT; CDR3: CASSSTRENTEAFF
D: TRBD2; V: TRBV29-1; J: TRBJ2-5; size: .; DNA: TGTGGGCTAGCGGGACCCGGAGAGACCCAGTACTTC; CDR3: CGLAGPGETQYF
D: .; V: TRBV30; J: TRBJ1-1; size: few; DNA: TGTGCCTGGAGTTCCGCCCGATCCCAGGGTAGTACTGAAGCTTTCTTT; CDR3: CAWSSARSQGSTEAFF
D: TRBD2; V: TRBV7-8; J: TRBJ2-5; size: .; DNA: TGTGCCAGCAGCTACTCTAGCGGGAGGGCCGAGACCCAGTACTTC; CDR3: CASSYSSGRAETQYF
D: .; V: TRBV9; J: TRBJ2-1; size: few; DNA: TGTGCCAGCAGCGTAGAGGAGGGAACCTACAATGAGCAGTTCTTC; CDR3: CASSVEEGTYNEQFF
D: TRBD2; V: TRBV10-3; J: TRBJ2-2; size: few; DNA: TGTGCCATCCGTTCTAGCGGGGGAACCGGGGAGCTGTTTTTT; CDR3: CAIRSSGGTGELFF
D: .; V: TRBV30; J: TRBJ1-1; size: few; DNA: TGTGCCTTGATACAGGGGAACACTGAAGCTTTCTTT; CDR3: CALIQGNTEAFF
D: .; V: TRBV5-1; J: TRBJ2-1; size: .; DNA: TGCGCCAGCAGCTTCCAGGGGTCCAGTGAGGATGAGCAGTTCTTC; CDR3: CASSFQGSSEDEQFF
D: TRBD1; V: TRBV30; J: TRBJ1-2; size: few; DNA: TGTGCCTGGAGCGTACAGGGGTCCTATGGCTACACCTTC; CDR3: CAWSVQGSYGYTF
D: TRBD1; V: TRBV9; J: TRBJ2-5; size: .; DNA: TGTGCCAGCAGCCGGGACAGGGAAGAGACCCAGTACTTC; CDR3: CASSRDREETQYF